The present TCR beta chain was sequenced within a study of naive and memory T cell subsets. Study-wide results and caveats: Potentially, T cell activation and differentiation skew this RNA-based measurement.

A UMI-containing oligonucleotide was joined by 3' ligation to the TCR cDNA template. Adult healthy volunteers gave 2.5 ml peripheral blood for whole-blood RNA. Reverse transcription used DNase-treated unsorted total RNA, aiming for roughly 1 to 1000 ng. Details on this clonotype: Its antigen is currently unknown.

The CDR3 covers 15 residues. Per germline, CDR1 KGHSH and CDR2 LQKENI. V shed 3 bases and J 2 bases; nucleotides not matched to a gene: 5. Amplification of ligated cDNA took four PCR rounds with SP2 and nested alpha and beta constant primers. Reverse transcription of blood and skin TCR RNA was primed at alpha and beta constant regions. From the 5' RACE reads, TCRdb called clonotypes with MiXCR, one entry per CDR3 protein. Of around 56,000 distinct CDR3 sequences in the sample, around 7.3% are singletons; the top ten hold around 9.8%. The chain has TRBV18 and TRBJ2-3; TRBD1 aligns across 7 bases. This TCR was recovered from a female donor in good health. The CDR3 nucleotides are TGTGCCAGCTCACCTAGCGACAGGGACACAGATACGCAGTATTTT. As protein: CASSPSDRDTDTQYF.